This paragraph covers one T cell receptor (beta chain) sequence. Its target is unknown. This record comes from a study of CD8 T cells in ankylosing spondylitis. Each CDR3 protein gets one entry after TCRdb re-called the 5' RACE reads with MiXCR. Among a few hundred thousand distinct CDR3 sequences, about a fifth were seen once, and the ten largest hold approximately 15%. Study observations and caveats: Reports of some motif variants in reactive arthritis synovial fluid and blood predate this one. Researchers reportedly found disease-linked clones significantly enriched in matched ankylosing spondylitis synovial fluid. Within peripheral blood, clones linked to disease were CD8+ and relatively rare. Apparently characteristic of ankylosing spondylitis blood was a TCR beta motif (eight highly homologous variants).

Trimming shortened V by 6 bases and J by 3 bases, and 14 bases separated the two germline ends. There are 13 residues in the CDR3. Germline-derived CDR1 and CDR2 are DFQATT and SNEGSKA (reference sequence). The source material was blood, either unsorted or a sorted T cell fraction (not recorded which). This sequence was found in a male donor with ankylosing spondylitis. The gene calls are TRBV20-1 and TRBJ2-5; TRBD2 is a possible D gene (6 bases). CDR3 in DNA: TGCAGTGCCCAGTCGGACTATGAAGAGACCCAGTACTTC. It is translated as CSAQSDYEETQYF.